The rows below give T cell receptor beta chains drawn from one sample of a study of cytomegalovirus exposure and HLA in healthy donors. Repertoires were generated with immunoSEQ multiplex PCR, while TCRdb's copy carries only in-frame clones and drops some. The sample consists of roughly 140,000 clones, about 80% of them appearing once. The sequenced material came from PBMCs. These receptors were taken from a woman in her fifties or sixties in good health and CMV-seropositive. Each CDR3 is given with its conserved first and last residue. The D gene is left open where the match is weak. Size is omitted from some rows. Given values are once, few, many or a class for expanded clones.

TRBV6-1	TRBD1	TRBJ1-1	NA	TGTGCCAGCAGTGAAATGGGACAGGACACTGAAGCTTTCTTT	CASSEMGQDTEAFF
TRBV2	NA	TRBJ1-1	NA	TGTGCCAGCTCTCGGAGGAACACTGAAGCTTTCTTT	CASSRRNTEAFF
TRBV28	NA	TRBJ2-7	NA	TGTGCCAGCAGTTCCCCAGGTTTGCCTTACGAGCAGTACTTC	CASSSPGLPYEQYF
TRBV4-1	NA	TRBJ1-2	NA	TGCGCCAGCAGCCAAGATAACCAGGGCCTATTTCACTATGGCTACACCTTC	CASSQDNQGLFHYGYTF
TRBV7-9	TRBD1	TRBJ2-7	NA	TGTGCCAGCAGCTCGGGACAGGGGAAGGCGATCGAGCAGTACTTC	CASSSGQGKAIEQYF
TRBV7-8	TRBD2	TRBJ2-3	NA	TGTGCCAGCAGCTTAAAACCGGGGGGTGTGCAGTATTTT	CASSLKPGGVQYF
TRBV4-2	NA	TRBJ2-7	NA	TGTGCCAGCAGCCAAGATTCCGGGGTAGCTTCTCTGGGCGAGCAGTACTTC	CASSQDSGVASLGEQYF
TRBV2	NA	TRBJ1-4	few	TGTGCCAGCAGTGAGCGCGGCCGGATTTCCGAAAAACTGTTTTTT	CASSERGRISEKLFF
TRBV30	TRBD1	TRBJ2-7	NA	TGTGCCTGGAGTAGTACAGGGGGAGTATACCACGAGCAGTACTTC	CAWSSTGGVYHEQYF
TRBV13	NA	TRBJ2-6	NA	TGTGCCAGCACTGCAGGGTTTGGGGCCAACGTCCTGACTTTC	CASTAGFGANVLTF
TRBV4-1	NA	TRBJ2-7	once	TGCGCCAGCAGCCAAGATCCCACCTACGAGCAGTACTTC	CASSQDPTYEQYF
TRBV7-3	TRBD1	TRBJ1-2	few	TGTGCCAGCAGCCAACGACAGGGGGCCGGCTACACCTTC	CASSQRQGAGYTF
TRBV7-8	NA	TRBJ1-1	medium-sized	TGTGCCAGCAGCTTAGTGGGGGGTGCGTTAACTGAAGCTTTCTTT	CASSLVGGALTEAFF
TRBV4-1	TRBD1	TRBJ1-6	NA	TGCGCCAGCAGCCCAGAGACAGGGGCGCGCGGTTCACCCCTCCACTTT	CASSPETGARGSPLHF
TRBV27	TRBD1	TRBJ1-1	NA	TGTGCCAGCAGGTTACAGGGGGCGAACACTGAAGCTTTCTTT	CASRLQGANTEAFF
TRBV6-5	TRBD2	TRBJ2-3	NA	TGTGCCACCCAGGCGGCGGGGGGTGCGACAGATACGCAGTATTTT	CATQAAGGATDTQYF
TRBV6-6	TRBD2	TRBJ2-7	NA	TGTGCCAGCAGCCCCAATATAGCGGGGGGGTTCTACGAGCAGTACTTC	CASSPNIAGGFYEQYF
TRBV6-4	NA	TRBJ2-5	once	TGTGCCAGCAGTGCTATCGCCAATGGGGGACACGAGACCCAGTACTTC	CASSAIANGGHETQYF
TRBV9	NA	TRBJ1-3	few	TGTGCCAGCAGCAGAGGGGGGGTGGAAAACACCATATATTTT	CASSRGGVENTIYF
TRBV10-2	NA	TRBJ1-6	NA	TGCGCCAGCAGTGAAGGGAGCCTTCTCTATAATTCACCCCTCCACTTT	CASSEGSLLYNSPLHF
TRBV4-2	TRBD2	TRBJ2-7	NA	TGTGCCAGCAGCCAGACTAGCGGGGCCTTTATAGAGCAGTACTTC	CASSQTSGAFIEQYF
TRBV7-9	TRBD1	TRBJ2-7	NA	TGTGCCAGCAGCTTGGGCCCCGGACAGGGTGGCTACGAGCAGTACTTC	CASSLGPGQGGYEQYF